This is a list of T cell receptor beta chains from one sample in a study of T-cell memory formation after mild COVID-19. TCRdb ran MiXCR on the 5' RACE reads and lists one entry per CDR3 protein. The table records 35,000 to 45,000 distinct CDR3 sequences, around 6.3% of them present only once. Sequencing was carried out using PBMCs or a T cell subset sorted from them (not recorded which). These receptors were taken from an adult who had mild COVID-19 (a few samples of this study predate the infection). Cell type and time point are not known. Both conserved end residues are part of each CDR3. Fields, in order: J gene, clone size, V gene, D gene, CDR3 DNA, CDR3 protein. D genes are given only for firm matches. The size entry is marked missing in some rows and otherwise reads once, few, many or a size class.

J: TRBJ2-7
size: many
V: TRBV4-3
D: .
DNA: TGCGCCAGCAGCCAAGATGGGGGGCCCTACTACGAGCAGTACTTC
CDR3: CASSQDGGPYYEQYF

J: TRBJ2-1
size: .
V: TRBV11-1
D: TRBD1
DNA: TGTGCCAGCAGCCGACAGGGTGGCTCCTACAATGAGCAGTTCTTC
CDR3: CASSRQGGSYNEQFF

J: TRBJ1-5
size: few
V: TRBV5-1
D: TRBD1
DNA: TGCGCCAGCAGCTTGGCAGGGGGGGCTGGGCAGCCCCAGCATTTT
CDR3: CASSLAGGAGQPQHF

J: TRBJ2-7
size: many
V: TRBV29-1
D: TRBD1
DNA: TGCAGCGTGATACAGGGGAATTACGAGCAGTACTTC
CDR3: CSVIQGNYEQYF

J: TRBJ2-2
size: .
V: TRBV5-1
D: TRBD2
DNA: TGCGCCAGCAGCTTGTCCCGGGGGGACTTCGTAATATTCTCCGGGGAGCTGTTTTTT
CDR3: CASSLSRGDFVIFSGELFF

J: TRBJ2-7
size: .
V: TRBV5-1
D: TRBD1
DNA: TGCGCCAGCAGCTTGGCAGGGGGCGCTTTCTACGAGCAGTACTTC
CDR3: CASSLAGGAFYEQYF

J: TRBJ1-2
size: few
V: TRBV10-3
D: TRBD1
DNA: TGTGCCATCAGTCCGACAGGGGCAAACTATGGCTACACCTTC
CDR3: CAISPTGANYGYTF

J: TRBJ2-1
size: .
V: TRBV19
D: TRBD1
DNA: TGTGCCAGTAGTATAGAGCACAGGGGGTCGGTCCTCAATGAGCAGTTCTTC
CDR3: CASSIEHRGSVLNEQFF

J: TRBJ1-1
size: few
V: TRBV25-1
D: .
DNA: TGTGCCAGCAGTGAATTCCCTGAAGCTTTCTTT
CDR3: CASSEFPEAFF

J: TRBJ1-2
size: many
V: TRBV7-2
D: TRBD1
DNA: TGTGCCAGCACCCTTCAAAGAGGGACAGGGGGCGCCTATGGCTACACCTTC
CDR3: CASTLQRGTGGAYGYTF

J: TRBJ1-6
size: many
V: TRBV12-3/TRBV12-4
D: .
DNA: TGTGCCAGCAGTTTTTTTCAGGGAGGGTCACCCCTCCACTTT
CDR3: CASSFFQGGSPLHF

J: TRBJ2-7
size: .
V: TRBV29-1
D: .
DNA: TGCAGCGTTCGGATGAGGGGGGGGGCCAACGAGCAGTACTTC
CDR3: CSVRMRGGANEQYF

J: TRBJ2-3
size: many
V: TRBV12-3/TRBV12-4
D: .
DNA: TGTGCCAGCAGTTTCTATCGGACGGGAAGCACAGATACGCAGTATTTT
CDR3: CASSFYRTGSTDTQYF

J: TRBJ1-2
size: few
V: TRBV5-6
D: .
DNA: TGTGCCAGCAGCCCGGGGCTCAGGGACTATGGCTACACCTTC
CDR3: CASSPGLRDYGYTF

J: TRBJ2-2
size: many
V: TRBV12-3/TRBV12-4
D: .
DNA: TGTGCCAGCAGTTTACAGGAAAACACCGGGGAGCTGTTTTTT
CDR3: CASSLQENTGELFF

J: TRBJ1-3
size: few
V: TRBV29-1
D: .
DNA: TGCAGCGTAAAGCTGTCCCTCTCTGGAAACACCATATATTTT
CDR3: CSVKLSLSGNTIYF

J: TRBJ2-7
size: many
V: TRBV7-9
D: TRBD1
DNA: TGTGCCAGCAGCTTAGCGGGGAGACAGGGACCCGAGCAGTACTTC
CDR3: CASSLAGRQGPEQYF

J: TRBJ2-7
size: few
V: TRBV2
D: .
DNA: TGTGCCAGCACCCAAGAAGGCGGACCCTACGAGCAGTACTTC
CDR3: CASTQEGGPYEQYF

J: TRBJ2-3
size: .
V: TRBV12-3/TRBV12-4
D: .
DNA: TGTGCCAGCAGTTTGTTCCCGGGGAGCTCCGGCACAGATACGCAGTATTTT
CDR3: CASSLFPGSSGTDTQYF

J: TRBJ2-7
size: many
V: TRBV5-6
D: .
DNA: TGTGCCAGCAGCTTGAGATCACGGCTCACCTACGAGCAGTACTTC
CDR3: CASSLRSRLTYEQYF

J: TRBJ1-6
size: .
V: TRBV9
D: .
DNA: TGTGCCAGCAGCGGACAGCCTGATTCACCCCTCCACTTT
CDR3: CASSGQPDSPLHF

J: TRBJ1-3
size: .
V: TRBV20-1
D: TRBD1
DNA: TGCAGTGCCCGGACAGGGACTGGAAACACCATATATTTT
CDR3: CSARTGTGNTIYF

J: TRBJ1-2
size: few
V: TRBV3-1
D: .
DNA: TGTGCCAGCAGCCAAGAATACAGACGAGGGTATGGCTACACCTTC
CDR3: CASSQEYRRGYGYTF

J: TRBJ2-7
size: many
V: TRBV18
D: TRBD2
DNA: TGTGCCAGCTCACCATACTCGGGAGGTCCGAGGGAGCAGTACTTC
CDR3: CASSPYSGGPREQYF

J: TRBJ2-2
size: few
V: TRBV5-1
D: .
DNA: TGCGCCAGCAGCTTGGCCCCGACGGCGAACACCGGGGAGCTGTTTTTT
CDR3: CASSLAPTANTGELFF

J: TRBJ1-3
size: few
V: TRBV2
D: .
DNA: TGTGCCAGCAGTGAAGTTGGAAACACCATATATTTT
CDR3: CASSEVGNTIYF

J: TRBJ1-1
size: few
V: TRBV5-1
D: .
DNA: TGCGCCAGCAGCGGCCAATCCACTCTGAGTGAAGCTTTCTTT
CDR3: CASSGQSTLSEAFF

J: TRBJ2-2
size: many
V: TRBV7-3
D: TRBD2
DNA: TGTGCCAGCAGCTTTAGCGGGAGGCCGAACACCGGGGAGCTGTTTTTT
CDR3: CASSFSGRPNTGELFF

J: TRBJ2-3
size: many
V: TRBV29-1
D: .
DNA: TGCAGCGTTGGGTATGGGGGGAGTACAGATACGCAGTATTTT
CDR3: CSVGYGGSTDTQYF

J: TRBJ1-3
size: .
V: TRBV3-1
D: .
DNA: TGTGCCAGCAGCCAAGAAGGGGGCTCTGGAAACACCATATATTTT
CDR3: CASSQEGGSGNTIYF

J: TRBJ2-4
size: many
V: TRBV29-1
D: .
DNA: TGCAGCGTAAAGACCTCTAACATTCAGTACTTC
CDR3: CSVKTSNIQYF

J: TRBJ2-3
size: few
V: TRBV2
D: .
DNA: TGTGCCAGCAATGAGTACAGGTCCACAGATACGCAGTATTTT
CDR3: CASNEYRSTDTQYF

J: TRBJ2-7
size: many
V: TRBV6-1
D: .
DNA: TGTGCCAGCCGGGCTGTCTACGAGCAGTACTTC
CDR3: CASRAVYEQYF

J: TRBJ2-3
size: .
V: TRBV27
D: .
DNA: TGTGCCAGCAGTTTAAGAGGGGCAGATACGCAGTATTTT
CDR3: CASSLRGADTQYF

J: TRBJ1-1
size: .
V: TRBV20-1
D: .
DNA: TGCAGTGCTCCACAGGTCACTCGAGGGATGAACACTGAAGCTTTCTTT
CDR3: CSAPQVTRGMNTEAFF

J: TRBJ2-2
size: few
V: TRBV7-2
D: .
DNA: TGTGCCAGCAGCTTAGAAGACCTCTACCGAATAGGGGGCACCGGGGAGCTGTTTTTT
CDR3: CASSLEDLYRIGGTGELFF

J: TRBJ2-3
size: many
V: TRBV5-1
D: .
DNA: TGCGCCAGCAGCTTGGCTTTGAGCCTCGCTAGCACAGATACGCAGTATTTT
CDR3: CASSLALSLASTDTQYF

J: TRBJ2-1
size: .
V: TRBV9
D: .
DNA: TGTGCCAGCAGCGTAAGCGGTTGGGCCTTATACAATGAGCAGTTCTTC
CDR3: CASSVSGWALYNEQFF

J: TRBJ2-4
size: many
V: TRBV10-3
D: .
DNA: TGTGCCATCAGTGAGAGAGCCGACTCGGTTAACATTCAGTACTTC
CDR3: CAISERADSVNIQYF

J: TRBJ2-1
size: few
V: TRBV20-1
D: .
DNA: TGCAGTGCTAGTGTGAGTGGCGTACCAAAGCAGTTCTTC
CDR3: CSASVSGVPKQFF

J: TRBJ2-1
size: .
V: TRBV12-3/TRBV12-4
D: .
DNA: TGTGCCAGCAGTTTAGCGAGAGGGTACAATGAGCAGTTCTTC
CDR3: CASSLARGYNEQFF

J: TRBJ1-1
size: many
V: TRBV7-6
D: .
DNA: TGTGCCAGCAGCTTCACGGGAGGTAGGGGGAACACTGAAGCTTTCTTT
CDR3: CASSFTGGRGNTEAFF

J: TRBJ2-7
size: medium-sized
V: TRBV5-1
D: .
DNA: TGCGCCAGCAGCTTGGGCTACGAGCAGTACTTC
CDR3: CASSLGYEQYF

J: TRBJ1-5
size: .
V: TRBV7-9
D: .
DNA: TGTGCCAGCAGCTTAGGGGGGGATAGCAATCAGCCCCAGCATTTT
CDR3: CASSLGGDSNQPQHF

J: TRBJ1-1
size: .
V: TRBV6-5
D: .
DNA: TGTGCCAGCAGCACCCAGGGGTATGAAGCTTTCTTT
CDR3: CASSTQGYEAFF

J: TRBJ1-1
size: many
V: TRBV30
D: .
DNA: TGTGCCTGGAGTGTACGAACACATACGAACACTGAAGCTTTCTTT
CDR3: CAWSVRTHTNTEAFF

J: TRBJ2-7
size: many
V: TRBV7-3
D: .
DNA: TGTGCCAGCAGCCAGCGCGGCGACAGCAGCGAGCAGTACTTC
CDR3: CASSQRGDSSEQYF

J: TRBJ2-1
size: many
V: TRBV20-1
D: TRBD1
DNA: TGCAGTGCTCGGACAGGGGGCATCTACAATGAGCAGTTCTTC
CDR3: CSARTGGIYNEQFF

J: TRBJ2-3
size: few
V: TRBV4-1
D: TRBD2
DNA: TGCGCCAGCAGCCAAGATGCGGCTAGCGGGGGGAAGTATTTT
CDR3: CASSQDAASGGKYF

J: TRBJ2-3
size: .
V: TRBV4-2
D: .
DNA: TGTGCCAGCAGCCAAGTTCGGACAGATACGCAGTATTTT
CDR3: CASSQVRTDTQYF

J: TRBJ1-1
size: few
V: TRBV7-2
D: .
DNA: TGTGCCAGCAGCTTATACACGAACACTGAAGCTTTCTTT
CDR3: CASSLYTNTEAFF

J: TRBJ2-1
size: few
V: TRBV27
D: .
DNA: TGTGCCAGCAAGGAGTCTGTGGGGCATGGTCGAACCAATGAGCAGTTCTTC
CDR3: CASKESVGHGRTNEQFF

J: TRBJ2-3
size: many
V: TRBV9
D: .
DNA: TGTGCCAGCAGCTTTACGACTAGTTCCGATACGCAGTATTTT
CDR3: CASSFTTSSDTQYF

J: TRBJ2-5
size: many
V: TRBV7-2
D: TRBD2
DNA: TGTGCCAGCAGCCCTAGTAGCGGGGGGGAAGAGACCCAGTACTTC
CDR3: CASSPSSGGEETQYF

J: TRBJ2-1
size: .
V: TRBV11-3
D: TRBD2
DNA: TGTGCCAGCAGTCACTCCTCTCCTAGCGGGGGGTTGGACAATGAGCAGTTCTTC
CDR3: CASSHSSPSGGLDNEQFF